This T cell receptor (beta chain) was profiled in a study of OX40 agonist ivuxolimab in advanced cancers. Study context: Participants averaged 60 years of age (range roughly 23 to 80) and were around 83% male. Findings and caveats of the study: With doses of 0.1 to 3.0 mg/kg, CD4+ and CD8+ blood T cells had undergone clonal expansion by week 6.

V gave up 0 bases and J gave up 3 bases; unmatched junction bases: 4. The germline V gene encodes CDR1 LNHDA and CDR2 SQIVND (reference sequence). The CDR3 spans 16 residues. TCRdb's table, derived via immunoSEQ multiplex PCR, lists solely in-frame clones and lacks some. Among 150,000 to 180,000 clones, 90% to 95% were seen once, and the ten largest hold approximately 0.32%. A note on this clone: Antigen specificity is unknown.

The specimen was CD4+ or CD8+ T cells sorted from blood, collected in a trial of the OX40 agonist ivuxolimab. This receptor was identified in an adult with an advanced solid tumor such as melanoma, head and neck, liver or kidney cancer. V is TRBV19 and J is TRBJ2-7; 11 nucleotides align to TRBD2. In DNA, the CDR3 is TGTGCCAGTAGTATAGACGGACTAGCGGGCCGCTACGAGCAGTACTTC. It codes for CASSIDGLAGRYEQYF.